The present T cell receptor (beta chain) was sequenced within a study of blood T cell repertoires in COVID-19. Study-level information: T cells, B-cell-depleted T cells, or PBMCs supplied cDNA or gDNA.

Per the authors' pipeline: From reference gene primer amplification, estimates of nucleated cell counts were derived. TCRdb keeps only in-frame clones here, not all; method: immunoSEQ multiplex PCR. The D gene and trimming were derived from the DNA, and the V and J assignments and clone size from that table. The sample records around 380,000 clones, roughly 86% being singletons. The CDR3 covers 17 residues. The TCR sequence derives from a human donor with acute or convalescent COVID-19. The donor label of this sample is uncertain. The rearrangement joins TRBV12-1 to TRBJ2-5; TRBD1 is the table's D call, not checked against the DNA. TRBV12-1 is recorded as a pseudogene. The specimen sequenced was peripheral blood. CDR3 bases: TGTGCCAGCAGCTTCCAACACGGAATGGACAACCAAGAGACCCAGTACTTC. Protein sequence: CASSFQHGMDNQETQYF.